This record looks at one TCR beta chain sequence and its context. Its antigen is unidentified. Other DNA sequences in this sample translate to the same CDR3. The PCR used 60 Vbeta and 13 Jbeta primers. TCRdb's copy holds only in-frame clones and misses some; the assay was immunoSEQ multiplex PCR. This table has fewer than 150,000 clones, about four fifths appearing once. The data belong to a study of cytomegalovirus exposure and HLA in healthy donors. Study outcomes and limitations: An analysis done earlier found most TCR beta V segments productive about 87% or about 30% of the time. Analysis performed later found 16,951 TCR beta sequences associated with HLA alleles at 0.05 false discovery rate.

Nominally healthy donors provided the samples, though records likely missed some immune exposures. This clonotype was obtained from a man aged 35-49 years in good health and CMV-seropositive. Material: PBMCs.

CDR3: CAWSLRGNQPQHF. The CDR3 coding sequence is TGTGCCTGGAGCCTCCGGGGCAATCAGCCCCAGCATTTT. The rearrangement joins TRBV30 to TRBJ1-5; no definite D call. Looked up from germline, CDR1 is GTSNPN and CDR2 is SVGIG (reference sequence). This CDR3 has 13 amino acids. Deletions cut 3 bases from V and 2 bases from J, with 8 bases between.